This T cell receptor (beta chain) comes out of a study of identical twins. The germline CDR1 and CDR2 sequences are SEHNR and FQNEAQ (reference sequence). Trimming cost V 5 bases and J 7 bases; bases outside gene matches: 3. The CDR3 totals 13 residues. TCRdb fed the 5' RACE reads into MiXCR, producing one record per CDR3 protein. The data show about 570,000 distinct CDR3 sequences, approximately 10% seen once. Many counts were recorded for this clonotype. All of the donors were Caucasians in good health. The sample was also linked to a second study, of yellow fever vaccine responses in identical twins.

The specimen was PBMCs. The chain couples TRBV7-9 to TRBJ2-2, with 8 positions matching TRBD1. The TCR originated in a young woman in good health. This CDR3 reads CASSQTGDGELFF. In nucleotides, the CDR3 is TGTGCCAGCAGCCAGACAGGGGACGGGGAGCTGTTTTTT.